What follows describes a single TCR beta chain. The antigen is not known. The sample originates from a study of cytomegalovirus exposure and HLA in healthy donors. This PCR relied on a set of 60 Vbeta primers and 13 Jbeta primers. The data were produced by immunoSEQ multiplex PCR, yet TCRdb's version contains in-frame clones alone and is incomplete. This table holds roughly 170,000 clones, less than 90% found once. Study-level findings and limits: Per a prior analysis, the majority of TCR beta V segments were productive roughly 90% or roughly 30% of the time. Trimming of TCR beta V- and J-genes showed a link, identified in a later analysis, to a missense DCLRE1C variant.

CDR1 LGHNA and CDR2 YSLEER come from the germline V gene. CDR3 length: 16 amino acids. Between the trimmed V and J ends, which lost 3 bases and 4 bases, there was a span of 18 bases. The V call is TRBV4-3, the J call TRBJ1-1, with D possibly TRBD1 on 5 matching bases. Input material: PBMCs. This clonotype was obtained from a woman between 50 and 59 years old in good health and CMV-seropositive. CDR3 nucleotide sequence: TGCGCCAGCAGCCAGGGGGTTGGGGACTTGGGCACTGAAGCTTTCTTT. Its protein product is CASSQGVGDLGTEAFF.